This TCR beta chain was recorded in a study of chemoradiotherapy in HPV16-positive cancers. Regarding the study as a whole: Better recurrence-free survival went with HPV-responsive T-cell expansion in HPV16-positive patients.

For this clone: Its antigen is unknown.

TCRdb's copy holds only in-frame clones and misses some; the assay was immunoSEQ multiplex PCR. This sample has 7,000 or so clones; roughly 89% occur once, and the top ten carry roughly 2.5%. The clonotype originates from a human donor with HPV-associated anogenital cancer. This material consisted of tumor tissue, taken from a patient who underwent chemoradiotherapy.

CDR3 loop: CASSLGSRTDTQYF. The CDR3 coding sequence is TGTGCCAGCAGCTTGGGGTCTCGGACAGATACGCAGTATTTT. This chain links TRBV5-4 with TRBJ2-3; no reliable D call. This CDR3 is 14 amino acids long. V was shortened by 0 bases and J by 3 bases, with 8 bases between the two germline ends. Per germline, CDR1 SGHNT and CDR2 YYREEE (reference sequence).